One and the same sample provided the 25 T cell receptor beta chains below, sequenced in a study of T cell responses to AZD1222 COVID-19 vaccine. Assay: immunoSEQ multiplex PCR; the TCRdb copy retains only in-frame clones and omits some. The sample includes 95,000 to 150,000 clones, around 94% of them seen just once. The material was peripheral blood, obtained on day 0 of AZD1222 vaccination. The receptors here all came from an adult in good health.

V and J are TRBV7-9 and TRBJ2-2; 13 positions match TRBD2. Germline CDR1 is SEHNR and CDR2 is FQNEAQ (reference sequence). The CDR3 runs 19 residues. V shed 4 bases and J 4 bases; nucleotides not matched to a gene: 12. CDR3 DNA: TGTGCCAGCAGCTCTGCTTGGACTAGCGGGGGAGTAGGCACCGGGGAGCTGTTTTTT. It translates to CASSSAWTSGGVGTGELFF.

The chain couples TRBV30 to TRBJ1-2, with 7 bases aligning to TRBD1. V was clipped by 5 bases and J by 6 bases; unmatched bases: 6. This CDR3 comprises 12 residues. The germline V gene has CDR1 GTSNPN and CDR2 SVGIG (reference sequence). CDR3: CAWGQVAHGYTF. The CDR3 DNA reads TGTGCCTGGGGACAGGTTGCACATGGCTACACCTTC.

This chain uses TRBV11-3 with TRBJ2-3, with 8 positions matching TRBD1. V shed 5 bases and J 2 bases; nucleotides not matched to a gene: 3. Looked up from germline, CDR1 is SGHNT and CDR2 is YENEEA. The CDR3 runs to 14 residues. CDR3 bases: TGTGCCAGCAGCGGACAGGGTAACACAGATACGCAGTATTTT. Translation: CASSGQGNTDTQYF.

The chain joins TRBV25-1 to TRBJ1-4; no definite D call. The V end lost 8 bases, the J end lost 0 bases, and 16 bases lay between the germline ends. The CDR3 is 16 amino acids. Germline V gives CDR1 MGHDK, CDR2 SYGVNS. The DNA for the CDR3 is TGTGCCAGCGTCCCGGGAACGGATGCAACTAATGAAAAACTGTTTTTT. Translation gives CASVPGTDATNEKLFF.

This clone has a single count. The chain has TRBV5-1 and TRBJ1-2, with D possibly being TRBD1 (5 bases). This CDR3 comprises 15 residues. Deletions cut 4 bases from V and 0 bases from J, with 13 bases between. Germline CDR1 SGHRS, CDR2 YFSETQ. CDR3 DNA: TGCGCCAGCAGCCCGGGGGGGAATTCTAACTATGGCTACACCTTC. This translates into CASSPGGNSNYGYTF.

The J gene is TRBJ2-7, the V gene TRBV6-5; the D gene is possibly TRBD1 (5 bases). V was pared by 10 bases and J by 2 bases, with 12 bases between. The CDR3 has 12 amino acids. CDR1 is MNHEY and CDR2 is SVGAGI in the germline V gene. CDR3 loop: CATDSPTYEQYF. CDR3 bases: TGTGCCACCGACAGCCCCACCTACGAGCAGTACTTC.

J is TRBJ2-1 and V is TRBV11-3; the match to TRBD2 covers 7 bases. The CDR3 covers 15 residues. With 3 bases clipped from V and 9 bases from J, the junction kept 11 bases outside the gene matches. Germline CDR1 and CDR2: SGHNT and YENEEA. The CDR3 protein is CASSLGGRSLSEQFF. Written as DNA, the CDR3 is TGTGCCAGCAGCTTGGGCGGGAGAAGCCTCAGTGAGCAGTTCTTC.

This chain joins TRBV19 and TRBJ2-1; D assignment may be TRBD1 or TRBD2 (5 bases each). Germline V CDR1 and CDR2: LNHDA, SQIVND (reference sequence). This CDR3 spans 17 amino acids. Between the trimmed V and J ends, which lost 5 bases and 7 bases, there was a span of 24 bases. The DNA for the CDR3 is TGTGCCAGTAGTTCCTCCGGGACCGAGGGATTTGGGAATGAGCAGTTCTTC. Its protein is CASSSSGTEGFGNEQFF.

The chain is built from TRBV2 and TRBJ1-5; possibly TRBD1 for D (5 bases). Germline V lookup: CDR1 SNHLY, CDR2 FYNNEI. V dropped 7 bases and J dropped 6 bases, with 13 bases sitting between them. This CDR3 is built from 13 residues. The CDR3 DNA sequence: TGTGCCAGCATGGGGCAGGGCGGTCAGCCCCAGCATTTT. Residues: CASMGQGGQPQHF.

The chain carries TRBV19 and TRBJ2-5; TRBD1 matches 9 bases. This CDR3 comprises 15 residues. The trim removed 4 bases at V and 5 bases at J, leaving 8 bases unmatched. Germline assignment: CDR1 LNHDA and CDR2 SQIVND (reference sequence). The CDR3 region has the DNA TGTGCCAGTAGTACCGGGACAGGGTTTTGGGAGACCCAGTACTTC. It translates to CASSTGTGFWETQYF. Together with reference TRBV19 and TRBJ2-5, the CDR3 gives the full variable domain: DGGITQSPKYLFRKEGQNVTLSCEQNLNHDAMYWYRQDPGQGLRLIYYSQIVNDFQKGDIAEGYSVSREKKESFPLTVTSAQKNPTAFYLCASSTGTGFWETQYFGPGTRLLVL.

The rearrangement links TRBV11-3 to TRBJ1-2; no definite D call. There are 14 residues in the CDR3. V was trimmed by 4 bases and J by 6 bases, leaving 15 bases between them. CDR1 and CDR2 from the germline V gene are SGHNT and YENEEA. For the CDR3, the DNA is TGTGCCAGCAGCTCTATCTGGACGGAGGATGGCTACACCTTC. Its protein is CASSSIWTEDGYTF.

The chain joins TRBV5-4 to TRBJ2-2, with D unresolved. V was clipped by 0 bases and J by 7 bases, with 10 bases between them. Germline CDR1 and CDR2: SGHNT and YYREEE (reference sequence). The CDR3 consists of 14 residues. CDR3 sequence reads: CASSLDPLGGELFF. The CDR3 DNA sequence: TGTGCCAGCAGCTTGGACCCCCTGGGCGGGGAGCTGTTTTTT.

On this clone itself: Distinct nucleotide sequences in the sample also encode this CDR3. The CDR3 sequence is CATSRQGYNSPLHF. The CDR3 bases are TGTGCCACCAGCAGACAGGGATATAATTCACCCCTCCACTTT. The chain links TRBV15 to TRBJ1-6; perhaps TRBD1 as D (5 bases). The length of the CDR3 is 14 residues. V was shortened by 2 bases and J by 4 bases, with 6 bases between the two germline ends. Germline CDR1 LNHNV, CDR2 YYDKDF (reference sequence).

The chain combines TRBV19 with TRBJ1-1, with D perhaps matching TRBD1 (6 bases). The CDR3 is 16 amino acids. Germline assignment: CDR1 LNHDA and CDR2 SQIVND (reference sequence). Trimming stripped 7 bases from V and 1 base from J, with 19 bases between. CDR3 amino acids: CASTARGGSRNTEAFF. The CDR3 DNA reads as TGTGCCAGTACGGCCAGGGGAGGTTCTCGGAACACTGAAGCTTTCTTT.

The V gene is TRBV13, the J gene TRBJ2-7, with D possibly being TRBD1 (6 bases). This CDR3 has 12 residues. Germline V gives CDR1 PRHDT, CDR2 FYEKMQ (reference sequence). The V end lost 3 bases, the J end lost 5 bases, and 8 bases lay between the germline ends. CDR3 residues: CASSFHRDEQYV. CDR3 DNA: TGTGCCAGCAGCTTTCACAGGGACGAGCAGTACGTC.

The V call is TRBV4-1, the J call TRBJ1-1; D is unresolved. This CDR3 region has 14 residues. V lost 4 bases, J lost 2 bases, and 11 bases lay in between. Germline V CDR1 and CDR2: MGHRA, YSYEKL. CDR3 residues: CASSPLLVNTEAFF. CDR3 nucleotide sequence: TGCGCCAGCAGCCCTCTTCTTGTAAACACTGAAGCTTTCTTT.

The chain joins TRBV6-2 or TRBV6-3 to TRBJ2-5; D may correspond to TRBD1 or TRBD2 (5 bases each). Deletions cut 2 bases from V and 4 bases from J, with 11 bases between. Germline loops: CDR1 MNHEY, CDR2 SVGEGT. CDR3 length: 14 amino acids. The CDR3 region is CASSYAAGGETQYF. CDR3 bases: TGTGCCAGCAGTTACGCGGCTGGGGGAGAGACCCAGTACTTC.

V and J are TRBV7-2 and TRBJ2-7; TRBD1 matches 10 bases. The CDR3 contains 15 residues. Trimming at V came to 4 bases and at J to 2 bases, leaving 5 bases not matched to a gene. Germline CDR1 SGHTA, CDR2 FQGNSA. The CDR3 nucleotides read TGTGCCAGCAGCTCACAAGGGACAGGGGCCTACGAGCAGTACTTC. This gives the protein CASSSQGTGAYEQYF.

The chain combines TRBV20-1 with TRBJ1-2; 7 nucleotides align to TRBD1. Germline loops: CDR1 DFQATT, CDR2 SNEGSKA (reference sequence). This CDR3 region has 12 residues. After removal of 3 bases from V and 6 bases from J, the junction contained 4 bases not matched to a gene. CDR3 sequence: CSASLTGNGYTF. CDR3 nucleotides: TGCAGTGCTAGTTTGACAGGGAATGGCTACACCTTC.

This chain links TRBV7-9 with TRBJ2-4; TRBD1 might be the D (6 bases). The CDR3 is made up of 16 amino acids. The germline V and J ends were trimmed by 7 bases and 2 bases, with 18 bases remaining between them. Germline V gene sequence: CDR1 SEHNR, CDR2 FQNEAQ (reference sequence). The CDR3 protein is CASMRTTQGTKNIQYF. CDR3 sequence (DNA): TGTGCCAGCATGCGGACGACGCAGGGGACCAAAAACATTCAGTACTTC.

The chain recombines TRBV12-5 with TRBJ1-2, with D unresolved. CDR3 length: 15 amino acids. V dropped 1 base and J dropped 5 bases, with 14 bases sitting between them. Germline lookup yields CDR1 LGHNT and CDR2 FRNRAP. The CDR3 spells CASGLELTSLYGYTF. Written as DNA, the CDR3 is TGTGCTAGTGGTTTGGAGCTCACATCTCTGTATGGCTACACCTTC.

This clone was recorded once. The chain couples TRBV29-1 to TRBJ2-3; weak D call: TRBD2 (5 bases). CDR1 SQVTM and CDR2 ANQGSEA come from the germline V gene. Trimming cost V 1 base and J 3 bases, with 17 bases left between them. The CDR3 covers 16 residues. CDR3 nucleotide sequence: TGCAGCGTTGAAGGGTTGGAACTAGTGGGGACAGATACGCAGTATTTT. It is translated as CSVEGLELVGTDTQYF.

The V and J genes are TRBV11-3 and TRBJ2-4, with TRBD1 identical over 8 bases. CDR1 SGHNT and CDR2 YENEEA come from the germline V gene. This CDR3 has 13 amino acids. Trimming at V came to 5 bases and at J to 8 bases, leaving 5 bases not matched to a gene. Here the CDR3 reads CASSAQGAHIQYF. The DNA for the CDR3 is TGTGCCAGCAGCGCCCAGGGGGCACACATTCAGTACTTC.

The chain employs TRBV9 and TRBJ2-1; no clear D. V lost 0 bases to trimming and J lost 6 bases, with 7 bases between them. Germline V gives CDR1 SGDLS, CDR2 YYNGEE. This CDR3 is 13 amino acids long. The CDR3 sequence: CASSVGFPNEQFF. In DNA form, the CDR3 reads TGTGCCAGCAGCGTAGGCTTTCCCAATGAGCAGTTCTTC.

The chain carries TRBV19 and TRBJ1-1; D might be TRBD1 (5 bases). CDR1 and CDR2 from the germline V gene are LNHDA and SQIVND (reference sequence). CDR3 length: 11 residues. V was shortened by 5 bases and J by 8 bases, with 9 bases between the two germline ends. For the CDR3, the DNA is TGTGCCAGTAGTGGGGCAGCCGAAGCTTTCTTT. This sequence encodes CASSGAAEAFF.